Described below is a single TCR beta chain sequence and its context. The sample holds one count of this clonotype. What this receptor recognizes is not known. Base qualities are not recorded, but no much larger clone differs from it by a single base. One read alone lends weak support. According to the germline V gene, CDR1 reads MNHEY and CDR2 reads SVGAGI. A distance of 14 bases separates the germline ends of V and J, which lose 9 bases and 6 bases respectively. Taken from cysteine to phenylalanine, the CDR3 has 13 residues. The only DNA kept is the CDR3, 39 bases in frame from the first base. These data are taken from a study of Graves' ophthalmopathy and Graves' hyperthyroidism (dated by TCRdb to the late 2010s). Background on the whole study: Peripheral blood was collected at initial diagnosis, prior to any treatment. A discovery set of 90 to 100 patients (under 45 ophthalmopathy, just over 55 stable hyperthyroidism) was enrolled to explore V-J signatures distinguishing ophthalmopathy from hyperthyroidism. In a handful of hyperthyroidism patients, the T-cell repertoire of thyroid tissue was compared with the T-cell repertoire of blood. In total, 135 blood samples were TCR-sequenced: some 43 ophthalmopathy, under 85 hyperthyroidism and approximately 17 hyperthyroidism-to-ophthalmopathy patients. Following sample collection, hyperthyroidism patients were given methimazole at a starting dose of 30 mg daily, and ophthalmopathy patients were given high-dose intravenous methylprednisolone. The study used signatures of the TCR beta repertoire to tell Graves' ophthalmopathy apart from Graves' hyperthyroidism and to predict which patients would progress to ophthalmopathy. An independent validation cohort was composed of some 19 hyperthyroidism patients and over 15 patients who later progressed from hyperthyroidism to ophthalmopathy.

Beyond this particular receptor, the publication reports: In validation, the model predicted ophthalmopathy progression with about 70% sensitivity and less than 80% specificity; roughly 11 predicted patients were CT-confirmed with GO in a median of roughly 6.8 months. Among expanded thyroid clonotypes with frequency above 0.001, most also showed up in blood, which suggests that blood repertoires may reflect the thyroid immune response. No statistical method was used to predetermine the sample size, and group allocation was not hidden from the investigators. In cross-validation, the 13-signature model distinguished ophthalmopathy from stable hyperthyroidism with more than 85% sensitivity and roughly 84% specificity, while in the test set the corresponding values were 80% and 75%.

Ophthalmopathy patients had moderately to severely active disease, Clinical Activity Score of at least 3, NOSPECS grade of at least 4, and disease duration under 3 months. Patients with other autoimmune diseases, uncontrolled infections, pregnancy or lactation were excluded from the study. Clinical symptoms, serum thyroxine, TRAb, thyroid ultrasound and orbital computed tomography formed the basis of the diagnosis. Ficoll-Paque density gradient centrifugation was used to isolate PBMCs from around 9.1 ml of fresh peripheral blood. Total RNA was extracted with Trizol reagent and quality-checked on an Agilent 2100 Bioanalyzer. For repertoire sequencing, TCR beta CDR3 regions were amplified from RNA transcripts. The first round was an RT-PCR using HTBI primers with the Qiagen OneStep RT-PCR kit, and this first round was followed by a second-round multiplex PCR, then size selection and purification. Sequencing of the libraries was carried out on an Illumina HiSeq2000 in paired-end mode with 100 bp reads. In the paper's pipeline: SOAPnuke was used to process the reads, throwing out any read that had adapters, had uncalled bases, had a mean Phred below 15, or lacked an exact constant-primer or identifier match. COPE v1.2.5 was used to merge the high-quality paired reads. Each unique nucleotide sequence was defined as a clonotype, and clonotypes were aligned to IMGT TRB V, D and J references with MiTCR v1.1. Only V-J combinations with frequency above 0.0001 were analysed, covering around 99% of repertoires. A TCR clonal expansion and chaos score per V-J combination was defined as the ratio of F50 clonal expansion to chaos observed in the TCRdist matrix. Features were reduced by Welch's t-statistics and random forest to over 10 V-J combinations, which fed a naive Bayes classifier. Thyroid-blood repertoire similarity was quantified with the Morisita-Horn index. The public reads were quality trimmed at Q25 with fastp and then assembled into clones with MiXCR by TCRdb, keeping productive beta chains. CDR3 protein duplicates are merged, each entry listing the most common genes and DNA. None of the V and J calls come from the authors' own analysis; TCRdb made them. The sample contains 600,000 to 700,000 distinct CDR3 sequences, under 50% of them found a single time. The ten largest clones capture around 3% of the sample.

The V gene is TRBV6-5 and the J gene is TRBJ2-2; no D gene can be assigned with confidence. The sequenced sample was peripheral blood. The clonotype originates from an adult man with Graves' ophthalmopathy. Here is the DNA: TGTGCCAGTGATCGACACGTCCCCGGGGAGCTGTTTTTT. Protein translation: CASDRHVPGELFF.